This T cell receptor beta chain was retrieved from a study of CD8+ T cells in alopecia areata. Findings of the study overall: Just one nonresponder means the tie between baseline CD8+ expansion and response stays uncertain. Administration of tofacitinib significantly diminished scalp clonality and expanded CD8+ clones within the top 100.

Treatment: oral pan-JAK inhibitor, 5-10 mg twice daily. Researchers picked out CD4+ and CD8+ T cells from PBMCs by sorting. The germline V gene encodes CDR1 SNHLY and CDR2 FYNNEI. The CDR3 is 15 amino acids. With 2 bases removed from V and 3 bases from J, the gap between germline ends came to 14 bases. In this sample, this clone turned up once. Its target is not known. Reverse transcribed after extraction, RNA yielded cDNA as the sequencing template. Here immunoSEQ multiplex PCR was the method, and the copy in TCRdb shows in-frame clones only, minus some. The table shows over 85,000 clones, with just over 70% occurring only once.

This sample comprised CD8+ T cells sorted from blood, obtained between weeks 44 and 45, from a patient treated with tofacitinib. The chain is built from TRBV2 and TRBJ2-7, with a weak D call TRBD1 (5 bases). This clonotype was sampled from a human donor with alopecia areata. CDR3 sequence: CASSEMAGFVYEQYF. CDR3 coding DNA: TGTGCCAGCAGTGAAATGGCAGGGTTTGTCTACGAGCAGTACTTC.